Presented here are 27 T cell receptor beta chains from one specimen sequenced in a study of CD8+CD57+ T cells in acquired aplastic anemia. Template material for TCR beta VDJ and CDR3 profiling consisted of genomic DNA. TCRdb processed the reads anew with MiXCR; each CDR3 protein has one entry. This sample has about 170,000 distinct CDR3 sequences; under 75% occur once, and the top ten carry roughly 42%. The sequenced material came from sorted CD4+, CD8+, or CD8+CD57+ T cells (not recorded which) from PBMCs. The receptors here all came from a human donor in good health.

This clonotype was seen a handful of times. The CDR3 coding sequence is TGTGCCAGCAGTGAGCTAGGACAGGTGGGGACCCAGTACTTC. Translation: CASSELGQVGTQYF. The rearrangement joins TRBV25-1 to TRBJ2-5, with TRBD1 identical over 7 bases. Germline values: CDR1 MGHDK, CDR2 SYGVNS. CDR3 size: 14 residues. The V and J ends lost 3 bases and 7 bases, in that order; junction bases with no gene match: 8.

The V call is TRBV7-9, the J call TRBJ1-1; weak D call: TRBD1 (5 bases). Per germline, CDR1 SEHNR and CDR2 FQNEAQ (reference sequence). V was pared by 1 base and J by 6 bases, with 6 bases between. The CDR3 is made up of 12 amino acids. CDR3 protein: CASSLGQPEAFF. The CDR3 DNA reads as TGTGCCAGCAGCTTAGGACAGCCTGAAGCTTTCTTT. The full variable domain, rest sourced from reference TRBV7-9 and TRBJ1-1, is DTGVSQNPRHKITKRGQNVTFRCDPISEHNRLYWYRQTLGQGPEFLTYFQNEAQLEKSRLLSDRFSAERPKGSFSTLEIQRTEQGDSAMYLCASSLGQPEAFFGQGTRLTVV.

This clonotype was recorded at least ten times. The gene calls are TRBV19 and TRBJ1-5; no clear D. The CDR3 has 13 amino acids. CDR1 is LNHDA and CDR2 is SQIVND in the germline V gene (reference sequence). Trimming left V 9 bases short and J 0 bases short, with 9 bases between. CDR3 sequence reads: CASQRYSNQPQHF. The CDR3 coding sequence is TGTGCCAGCCAGAGGTATAGCAATCAGCCCCAGCATTTT.

This clonotype was counted ten times or more. This chain links TRBV20-1 with TRBJ2-7; TRBD1 matches 7 bases. V lost 4 bases, J lost 2 bases, and 8 bases stayed unmatched. The CDR3 is 14 amino acids. CDR1 is DFQATT and CDR2 is SNEGSKA in the germline V gene (reference sequence). The CDR3 reads CSAIGQESTYEQYF. For the CDR3, the DNA is TGCAGTGCTATAGGACAGGAGTCTACCTACGAGCAGTACTTC.

This clonotype was observed at least ten times. The chain combines TRBV5-1 with TRBJ2-2; D remains ambiguous. Germline V CDR1 and CDR2: SGHRS, YFSETQ. The CDR3 has 13 amino acids. V was trimmed by 3 bases and J by 5 bases, leaving 8 bases between them. The CDR3 loop reads CASSSGLTGELFF. The CDR3 region has the DNA TGCGCCAGCAGCTCCGGGCTTACCGGGGAGCTGTTTTTT. Filled out from reference TRBV5-1 and TRBJ2-2, the complete variable domain reads KAGVTQTPRYLIKTRGQQVTLSCSPISGHRSVSWYQQTPGQGLQFLFEYFSETQRNKGNFPGRFSGRQFSNSRSEMNVSTLELGDSALYLCASSSGLTGELFFGEGSRLTVL.

This chain links TRBV12-3 or TRBV12-4 with TRBJ2-7; TRBD2 might be the D (6 bases). V lost 6 bases and J lost 3, with 24 bases in between. This CDR3 is built from 17 residues. The CDR3 region is CASSFTSLTEKIYEQYF. For the CDR3, the DNA is TGTGCCAGCAGCTTCACTAGCCTGACAGAGAAGATCTACGAGCAGTACTTC.

This clonotype was seen a few times. J is TRBJ1-1 and V is TRBV28; 9 nucleotides agree with TRBD1. This CDR3 contains 14 residues. The V gene end was trimmed by 5 bases and the J gene end by 5 bases; junction bases not matched to a gene: 6. CDR1 is MDHEN and CDR2 is SYDVKM in the germline V gene. CDR3 loop: CASSTTGGKTEAFF. CDR3 coding DNA: TGTGCCAGCAGTACCACAGGGGGCAAGACTGAAGCTTTCTTT.

V and J are TRBV7-9 and TRBJ2-5; D gene uncertain. The CDR3 is 14 residues long. The V end lost 4 bases, the J end lost 4 bases, and 13 bases lay between the germline ends. The germline V gene has CDR1 SEHNR and CDR2 FQNEAQ (reference sequence). The CDR3 here is CASSSHMGIETQYF. The CDR3 DNA is TGTGCCAGCAGCTCCCACATGGGTATAGAGACCCAGTACTTC. The entire variable domain, with the rest obtained from reference TRBV7-9 and TRBJ2-5, is as follows: DTGVSQNPRHKITKRGQNVTFRCDPISEHNRLYWYRQTLGQGPEFLTYFQNEAQLEKSRLLSDRFSAERPKGSFSTLEIQRTEQGDSAMYLCASSSHMGIETQYFGPGTRLLVL.

The V and J genes are TRBV30 and TRBJ2-3; TRBD2 is a possible D gene (6 bases). The CDR3 has 13 residues. Trimming removed 2 bases at V and 3 bases at J, with 9 bases between. Germline V gene lookup returns CDR1 GTSNPN and CDR2 SVGIG (reference sequence). CDR3 nucleotide sequence: TGTGCCTGGAGTCGGGAGTTGACAGATACGCAGTATTTT. Translating gives CAWSRELTDTQYF. The full variable domain, in which reference TRBV30 and TRBJ2-3 provide the parts outside the CDR3, is SQTIHQWPATLVQPVGSPLSLECTVEGTSNPNLYWYRQAAGRGLQLLFYSVGIGQISSEVPQNLSASRPQDRQFILSSKKLLLSDSGFYLCAWSRELTDTQYFGPGTRLTVL.

The chain's CDR3 is CASSLDFSYEQYF. The CDR3, as DNA: TGTGCCAGCTCCCTGGACTTCTCCTACGAGCAGTACTTC. The V call is TRBV6-5, the J call TRBJ2-7, with a weak D call TRBD2 (5 bases). The CDR3 extends over 13 amino acids. Trimming shortened V by 8 bases and J by 0 bases, and 11 bases separated the two germline ends. Per the germline V gene, CDR1 is MNHEY and CDR2 is SVGAGI.

The chain uses TRBV10-1 and TRBJ2-3, with TRBD2 as a possible D gene (6 bases). Per germline, CDR1 WNHNN and CDR2 SYGVQD (reference sequence). CDR3 length: 15 amino acids. V lost 0 bases and J 3 bases, leaving 10 bases between the germline ends. DNA for the CDR3: TGCGCCAGCAGTGAGTCTAGCGGAAAAACAGATACGCAGTATTTT. As protein: CASSESSGKTDTQYF.

The gene calls are TRBV15 and TRBJ2-7; tentative D call: TRBD1 (5 bases). CDR1 is LNHNV and CDR2 is YYDKDF in the germline V gene (reference sequence). This CDR3 is 13 amino acids long. Trimming took off 6 bases at V and 1 base at J, with 10 bases between the two ends. CDR3: CATRQRQSYEQYF. For the CDR3, the DNA is TGTGCCACCAGACAGCGACAGTCCTACGAGCAGTACTTC.

V usage is TRBV19 and J usage is TRBJ1-2, with D tentatively TRBD1 (6 bases). The CDR3 sequence is 13 residues long. V lost 6 bases to trimming and J lost 2 bases, with 10 bases between them. The germline CDR1 and CDR2 sequences are LNHDA and SQIVND (reference sequence). In DNA form, the CDR3 reads TGTGCCAGTAGGGGAGACAGGAACTATGGCTACACCTTC. Translation gives CASRGDRNYGYTF.

The chain links TRBV11-2 to TRBJ2-3; D unresolved. Germline values: CDR1 SGHAT, CDR2 FQNNGV. The CDR3 covers 12 residues. Trimming took off 3 bases at V and 4 bases at J, with 5 bases between the two ends. CDR3 protein: CASSFQADTQYF. The DNA for the CDR3 is TGTGCCAGCAGCTTTCAGGCAGATACGCAGTATTTT.

V is TRBV2 and J is TRBJ2-5; a possible D gene is TRBD2 (6 bases). The CDR3 is 12 residues long. V lost 8 bases, J lost 8 bases, and 15 bases lay in between. CDR1 is SNHLY and CDR2 is FYNNEI in the germline V gene. The CDR3 sequence: CASGSGLNTQYF. Here the CDR3 DNA reads TGTGCCAGCGGCTCGGGACTTAACACCCAGTACTTC.

The V gene is TRBV27, the J gene TRBJ2-1, with TRBD2 as a possible D gene (6 bases). The germline CDR1 and CDR2 sequences are MNHEY and SMNVEV (reference sequence). V lost 2 bases, J lost 9 bases, and 17 bases lay in between. The CDR3 is made up of 15 amino acids. The CDR3, as DNA: TGTGCCAGCAGTTTACTCGGCGGGACGGCAGCTGAGCAGTTCTTC. As protein: CASSLLGGTAAEQFF.

This clonotype was counted many times. The V and J genes are TRBV2 and TRBJ1-4, with 7 bases aligning to TRBD1. CDR3 length: 15 residues. In germline, CDR1 is SNHLY, CDR2 FYNNEI. J gave up 6 bases and V 2 bases, and 6 bases lay outside the gene matches. Written as DNA, the CDR3 is TGTGCCAGCAGTGAACCGGGACAGAGGCATGAAAAACTGTTTTTT. It specifies CASSEPGQRHEKLFF.

This sequence joins TRBV15 and TRBJ2-1; 12 bases fit TRBD2. V lost 3 bases, J lost 4 bases, and 7 bases stayed unmatched. The germline V gene has CDR1 LNHNV and CDR2 YYDKDF (reference sequence). The CDR3 totals 17 residues. The CDR3 coding sequence is TGTGCCACCAGCAGTGATGTAGGACTAGCGGGATACAATGAGCAGTTCTTC. Protein product: CATSSDVGLAGYNEQFF.

This clonotype was detected only a few times. The CDR3 DNA reads as TGCAGTGCTAGTGGGGCCTACGAGCAGTACTTC. This sequence encodes CSASGAYEQYF. The V and J genes are TRBV20-1 and TRBJ2-7; D is undetermined. V dropped 3 bases and J dropped 2 bases, with 5 bases sitting between them. This CDR3 is 11 amino acids long. Germline values: CDR1 DFQATT, CDR2 SNEGSKA (reference sequence).

This clonotype appeared many times. The rearrangement uses TRBV2 and TRBJ2-5; D not certain. Trimming took off 6 bases at V and 7 bases at J, with 15 bases between the two ends. This CDR3 spans 13 amino acids. Per the germline V gene, CDR1 is SNHLY and CDR2 is FYNNEI. The CDR3 DNA follows: TGTGCCAGCAGGGACCTCGACGTGAGGACCCAGTACTTC. Its protein product is CASRDLDVRTQYF.

A word on this clonotype: One end of the junction is discordant with germline, which a read error may explain. The chain recombines TRBV7-2 with TRBJ1-2; possibly TRBD1 for D (5 bases). This CDR3 has 15 amino acids. CDR1 is SGHTA, CDR2 FQGNSA, per germline. The CDR3 spells CASSLGQGYNYGYTF. In DNA, the CDR3 is TGCGCCAGCAGCTTGGGGCAGGGCTATAACTATGGCTACACCTTC.

V is TRBV6-5 and J is TRBJ1-6; TRBD1 agrees at 7 bases. Germline V gene data show CDR1 as MNHEY and CDR2 as SVGAGI. The CDR3 sequence is 13 residues long. V shed 6 bases and J 8 bases; nucleotides not matched to a gene: 4. The CDR3 nucleotides read TGTGCCAGCAGAGACAGGGACGATTCACCCCTCCACTTT. Translation: CASRDRDDSPLHF.

On this clonotype: The germline gene is not matched at one end of the junction; a read error may be the cause. The rearrangement links TRBV9 to TRBJ2-5; possibly TRBD2 for D (5 bases). Germline V gives CDR1 SGDLS, CDR2 YYNGEE. The CDR3 length is 12 residues. The CDR3 region is CASSGLRRTQYF. The CDR3 DNA sequence: TGCGCCAGCAGCGGACTCCGGAGGACCCAGTACTTC.

The chain employs TRBV20-1 and TRBJ1-5, with D tentatively TRBD1 (5 bases). V dropped 1 base and J dropped 2 bases, with 6 bases sitting between them. Germline CDR1 reads DFQATT; CDR2 reads SNEGSKA (reference sequence). The CDR3 totals 13 residues. The CDR3 sequence: CSARATGNQPQHF. CDR3 bases: TGCAGTGCTAGAGCGACAGGCAATCAGCCCCAGCATTTT.

This clonotype has a count of ten or more. This rearrangement joins TRBV5-5 to TRBJ2-7, with a possible D match to TRBD1 (6 bases). The ends were cut back, 5 bases at V and 1 base at J, with 10 bases in the middle. CDR1 is SGHKS and CDR2 is YYEKEE in the germline V gene (reference sequence). The CDR3 runs to 13 residues. The DNA of the CDR3 is TGTGCCAGCAGACCGGACAGTTCCTACGAGCAGTACTTC. It specifies CASRPDSSYEQYF.

Here the CDR3 reads CATRTDTTDTQYF. CDR3 nucleotide sequence: TGTGCCACCCGGACAGACACCACAGATACGCAGTATTTT. The chain has TRBV24-1 and TRBJ2-3; possibly TRBD1 for D (6 bases). The CDR3 is 13 amino acids. Germline V CDR1 and CDR2: KGHDR, SFDVKD. Trimming pared 9 bases from V and 2 bases from J, leaving 11 bases between.

This rearrangement joins TRBV10-3 to TRBJ1-1; no clear D. This CDR3 has 12 residues. CDR1 and CDR2 (germline): ENHRY, SYGVKD. Trimming removed 3 bases from V and 4 bases from J, with 6 bases in between. The CDR3 region is CAISEAATEAFF. The CDR3 region has the DNA TGTGCCATCAGTGAAGCCGCCACTGAAGCTTTCTTT.